The entry below gives a single TCR beta chain sequence along with its context. CDR1 LGHNT and CDR2 FRNRAP come from the germline V gene. Trimming took 0 bases from V and 5 from J, leaving 30 bases between them. The CDR3 length is 21 residues. The study ran its PCR with 60 Vbeta and 13 Jbeta primers. Clones were sequenced by immunoSEQ multiplex PCR, and TCRdb holds only the in-frame ones, with some missing. The sample carries over 200,000 clones, 85% to 90% recorded once. This record belongs to a study of cytomegalovirus exposure and HLA in healthy donors. Sequencing was done on a sample of PBMCs. The chain recombines TRBV12-5 with TRBJ2-3; maybe TRBD1 (5 bases). The source of this sequence is a human donor in good health. CDR3 DNA: TGTGCTAGTGGTTTGGTACTTGTTAGGGGTAGTGTAAAGAAAGCACAAGATACGCAGTATTTT. This codes for CASGLVLVRGSVKKAQDTQYF.